The 7 T cell receptor beta chains presented below share a single source sample, sequenced in a study of a mutant IDH1 vaccine in newly diagnosed glioma (dated by TCRdb to about 2021). What this sample's time point label stands for: week 5, during vaccination. Each vaccine dose, consisting of 300 ug of a 20-mer mutant IDH1 peptide in Montanide, was administered subcutaneously with topical imiquimod. Their specific antigens are unknown. The protocol used for the library was the immunoSEQ multiplex PCR assay. Sourced from immuneACCESS, this table was stored by TCRdb with only in-frame sequences that have V and J called. A share of the clones is absent; for the studies checked, an unresolved V gene accounts for under half, and the remainder has no known explanation. A total of 50,000 or so clones appear in this sample, under 90% of them only once. 6.5% to 8.5% of the sample is in the top ten clones.

The material sequenced was PBMCs, taken from a glioma patient whose treatment included an IDH1 peptide vaccine. All receptors come from a woman between 50 and 59 years old with glioma.

This sequence joins TRBV7-3 and TRBJ1-2; 10 nucleotides agree with TRBD1. With 2 bases clipped from V and 8 bases from J, the junction kept 5 bases outside the gene matches. CDR1 is SGHTA and CDR2 is FQGTGA in the germline V gene. The length of the CDR3 is 14 residues. The CDR3 loop reads CASSLGTGERGYTF. In DNA form, the CDR3 reads TGTGCCAGCAGCTTAGGGACAGGGGAACGCGGCTACACCTTC. Supplemented by reference TRBV7-3 and TRBJ1-2, the full variable domain reads GAGVSQTPSNKVTEKGKYVELRCDPISGHTALYWYRQSLGQGPEFLIYFQGTGAADDSGLPNDRFFAVRPEGSVSTLKIQRTERGDSAVYLCASSLGTGERGYTFGSGTRLTVV.

The chain uses TRBV4-2 and TRBJ2-1; a weak D match, TRBD2 (6 bases). The CDR3 spans 14 residues. Germline V gives CDR1 LGHNA, CDR2 YNFKEQ. The V end lost 1 base, the J end lost 3 bases, and 7 bases lay between the germline ends. CDR3 loop: CASSQGGDYNEQFF. The CDR3 nucleotides are TGTGCCAGCAGCCAAGGGGGGGACTACAATGAGCAGTTCTTC.

This clone was counted once. V is TRBV18 and J is TRBJ2-1; D may be TRBD1 (5 bases). The germline V gene encodes CDR1 KGHSH and CDR2 LQKENI. V shed 3 bases and J shed 8 bases, with 14 bases lying between them. This CDR3 region has 14 residues. The CDR3 bases are TGTGCCAGCTCACCTAAACAGGCGCGGCATGAGCAGTTCTTC. Its protein is CASSPKQARHEQFF.

In its sample, this clone was seen a few times. The chain carries TRBV7-3 and TRBJ1-6; perhaps TRBD1 as D (5 bases). V was shortened by 5 bases and J by 5 bases, with 13 bases between the two germline ends. The CDR3 is 15 residues long. From germline, CDR1 is SGHTA and CDR2 FQGTGA. CDR3 residues: CASSALGGDNSPLHF. The CDR3 nucleotides read TGTGCCAGCAGCGCCCTGGGGGGGGATAATTCACCCCTCCACTTT. Full variable domain (rest looked up from reference TRBV7-3 and TRBJ1-6): GAGVSQTPSNKVTEKGKYVELRCDPISGHTALYWYRQSLGQGPEFLIYFQGTGAADDSGLPNDRFFAVRPEGSVSTLKIQRTERGDSAVYLCASSALGGDNSPLHFGNGTRLTVT.

The chain carries TRBV9 and TRBJ1-5; D might be TRBD1 (5 bases). Germline CDR1 is SGDLS and CDR2 is YYNGEE. CDR3 size: 13 residues. V lost 7 bases and J 4 bases, leaving 12 bases between the germline ends. CDR3 nucleotides: TGTGCCAGCGGAGACAGAGGAAATCAGCCCCAGCATTTT. Translated: CASGDRGNQPQHF.

The chain links TRBV29-1 to TRBJ2-3; TRBD1 matches at 8 bases. CDR1 is SQVTM and CDR2 is ANQGSEA in the germline V gene. V shed 7 bases, J shed 5 bases, and the junction held 5 bases outside the gene matches. There are 12 residues in the CDR3. The CDR3 DNA is TGCAGCGGACAGGGGATTGGAGATACGCAGTATTTT. Amino acid sequence: CSGQGIGDTQYF.

J is TRBJ2-1 and V is TRBV7-6; D call uncertain. The CDR3 has 15 amino acids. Germline V lookup: CDR1 SGHVS, CDR2 FNYEAQ. The germline V and J ends were trimmed by 5 bases and 3 bases, with 14 bases remaining between them. This CDR3 is CASSDSDRYYNEQFF. The CDR3 nucleotides read TGTGCCAGCAGCGACTCGGATAGGTACTACAATGAGCAGTTCTTC.